One T cell receptor beta chain is described in this entry. Original methodology: Reference gene primer amplification in the assay estimated nucleated cell counts. Only in-frame clones appear in the TCRdb table, and some are missing; sequencing was by immunoSEQ multiplex PCR. V and J calls plus clone size are reproduced from that table; the DNA served to infer D and trimming. The table records approximately 280,000 clones, 86% of them present only once. The data originate from a study of blood T cell repertoires in COVID-19. Study overall: The samples span acute and convalescent COVID-19 from the United States, Italy and Spain. In each case, the material was cDNA or gDNA derived from T cells, B-cell-depleted T cells, or PBMCs.

The J segment lost 3 bases and the V segment lost 0 bases, leaving 6 bases of the junction unmatched. CDR3 size: 15 residues. Germline-derived CDR1 and CDR2 are SGHRS and YFSETQ. V is TRBV5-1 and J is TRBJ2-7, with 7 bases that match TRBD1. This clonotype was obtained from a woman aged 18-29 years who had recovered from COVID-19. What was sequenced was PBMCs or T cells enriched from blood (not recorded which). The CDR3 DNA reads TGCGCCAGCAGCTTGGTTGACAGGGCAAACTACGAGCAGTACTTC. This translates into CASSLVDRANYEQYF.